One sample yielded the 3 T cell receptor beta chains listed below, sequenced in a study of blood T cells in healthy people across ages. A second PCR, run for roughly 7 to 11 cycles, used a sample-barcoded 5' primer plus a J-beta primer mix. TCRdb passed the 5' RACE reads through MiXCR, listing each CDR3 protein once. The data contain about 1.8 million distinct CDR3 sequences, 49% of them singletons. The sequencing input was blood. These receptors were collected from a middle-aged woman in good health.

This chain links TRBV7-9 with TRBJ2-5; the D gene is possibly TRBD1 (6 bases). Germline assignment: CDR1 SEHNR and CDR2 FQNEAQ (reference sequence). V lost 3 bases and J lost 2, with 13 bases in between. The CDR3 contains 15 residues. This CDR3 reads CASSFSRGTQETQYF. The CDR3, as DNA: TGTGCCAGCAGCTTCTCTCGTGGGACACAAGAGACCCAGTACTTC.

The chain combines TRBV27 with TRBJ2-5; 8 nucleotides line up with TRBD1. The J call is doubtful: the DNA matches TRBJ2-7 better. CDR1 MNHEY and CDR2 SMNVEV come from the germline V gene (reference sequence). The CDR3 consists of 14 residues. CDR3 bases: TGTGCCAGCAGTCCCGGACAGGGAATAGGCGAGCAGTACTTC. Translation: CASSPGQGIGEQYF.

The CDR3 is CASSYSTNRRHNEQFF. CDR3 nucleotides: TGTGCCAGCAGTTACTCGACGAACAGGCGGCACAATGAGCAGTTCTTC. The chain recombines TRBV6-2 or TRBV6-3 with TRBJ2-1, with D possibly being TRBD1 (5 bases). Germline V gene data show CDR1 as MNHEY and CDR2 as SVGEGT. The V and J ends lost 0 bases and 5 bases respectively, with 14 bases between them. This CDR3 spans 16 amino acids.